Listed below are T cell receptor beta chains from one sample, sequenced in a study of shared clonotypes between healthy human individuals. Libraries were prepared by immunoSEQ multiplex PCR; TCRdb keeps only in-frame clonotypes and omits some of them. The sample lists about 2 million clones, over 85% occurring once. The sample taken for sequencing was naive CD4+ T cells sorted from blood. Every receptor here comes from a man between 18 and 35 years old in good health. Both conserved end residues are part of each CDR3. The D gene is left open where the match is weak. Rows may omit the clone size; those that give it use once, few, many or a size class.

size: once
V: TRBV5-1
D: -
J: TRBJ2-2
CDR3: CASRSVQGIGELFF
DNA: TGCGCCAGCAGATCGGTCCAGGGTATCGGGGAGCTGTTTTTT

size: -
V: TRBV6-6
D: -
J: TRBJ2-5
CDR3: CASSYGGSQETQYF
DNA: TGTGCCAGCAGTTACGGGGGTTCCCAAGAGACCCAGTACTTC

size: -
V: TRBV6-5
D: -
J: TRBJ1-2
CDR3: CASSHGQDYGYTF
DNA: TGTGCCAGCAGCCACGGGCAGGACTATGGCTACACCTTC

size: -
V: TRBV27
D: -
J: TRBJ1-6
CDR3: CASSLSRGTSPLHF
DNA: TGTGCCAGCAGTTTATCGAGGGGGACATCACCCCTCCACTTT

size: few
V: TRBV6-1
D: TRBD1
J: TRBJ1-2
CDR3: CASRPVAGQAFYTF
DNA: TGTGCCAGCCGTCCTGTTGCGGGACAGGCCTTTTACACCTTC

size: -
V: TRBV5-1
D: TRBD1
J: TRBJ2-1
CDR3: CASSPEGQGYNEQFF
DNA: TGCGCCAGCAGCCCGGAGGGACAGGGCTACAATGAGCAGTTCTTC

size: -
V: TRBV4-2
D: -
J: TRBJ1-6
CDR3: CASSQVDRGDSPLHF
DNA: TGTGCCAGCAGCCAAGTGGACCGGGGGGACTCACCCCTCCACTTT

size: -
V: TRBV6-1
D: -
J: TRBJ1-4
CDR3: CASSEGQIGEKLFF
DNA: TGTGCCAGCAGTGAAGGACAAATAGGTGAAAAACTGTTTTTT

size: -
V: TRBV10-1
D: -
J: TRBJ2-3
CDR3: CASSETGTSTDTQYF
DNA: TGCGCCAGCAGTGAGACAGGGACTAGCACAGATACGCAGTATTTT

size: -
V: TRBV2
D: -
J: TRBJ2-5
CDR3: CASRGLPGETQYF
DNA: TGTGCCAGCAGAGGGCTACCTGGGGAGACCCAGTACTTC

size: -
V: TRBV29-1
D: TRBD2
J: TRBJ2-7
CDR3: CSGRTSGAPYEQYF
DNA: TGCAGCGGACGGACTAGCGGGGCACCCTACGAGCAGTACTTC

size: -
V: TRBV7-9
D: TRBD2
J: TRBJ2-7
CDR3: CASSSGTSGYSYEQYF
DNA: TGTGCCAGCAGCTCAGGGACTAGCGGGTACTCCTACGAGCAGTACTTC

size: -
V: TRBV7-6
D: TRBD2
J: TRBJ2-2
CDR3: CASSFTSGGNTGELFF
DNA: TGTGCCAGCAGCTTTACTAGCGGGGGCAACACCGGGGAGCTGTTTTTT

size: -
V: TRBV2
D: -
J: TRBJ1-5
CDR3: CASSGLGGNQPQHF
DNA: TGTGCCAGCAGCGGATTGGGGGGGAATCAGCCCCAGCATTTT

size: -
V: TRBV28
D: -
J: TRBJ2-7
CDR3: CATHMGALGEQYF
DNA: TGTGCCACTCACATGGGGGCTTTGGGTGAGCAGTACTTC

size: -
V: TRBV21-1
D: -
J: TRBJ1-5
CDR3: CAPLSTVGQPQHF
DNA: TGTGCCCCCCTGTCCACCGTTGGTCAGCCCCAGCATTTT

size: -
V: TRBV7-6
D: -
J: TRBJ1-5
CDR3: CASSLAAGGPNQPQHF
DNA: TGTGCCAGCAGCTTAGCGGCTGGAGGACCCAATCAGCCCCAGCATTTT

size: -
V: TRBV2
D: TRBD2
J: TRBJ2-1
CDR3: CASSEGVPWGGAAYNEQFF
DNA: TGTGCCAGCAGTGAAGGGGTCCCCTGGGGAGGGGCGGCCTACAATGAGCAGTTCTTC

size: -
V: TRBV5-6
D: TRBD1
J: TRBJ1-4
CDR3: CASSSMNRGLNEKLFF
DNA: TGTGCCAGCAGCTCGATGAACAGGGGGTTAAACGAAAAACTGTTTTTT

size: -
V: TRBV28
D: TRBD2
J: TRBJ2-5
CDR3: CASSPSGGALETQYF
DNA: TGTGCCAGCAGTCCCTCCGGGGGGGCGCTTGAGACCCAGTACTTC

size: once
V: TRBV27
D: -
J: TRBJ1-1
CDR3: CASTRRLNTEAFF
DNA: TGTGCCAGCACCCGACGTCTGAACACTGAAGCTTTCTTT

size: once
V: TRBV5-4
D: -
J: TRBJ2-7
CDR3: CASSLGGLAEEQYF
DNA: TGTGCCAGCAGCTTGGGAGGGTTGGCAGAGGAGCAGTACTTC

size: -
V: TRBV7-9
D: TRBD1
J: TRBJ1-6
CDR3: CASSPGTGASSYNSPLHF
DNA: TGTGCCAGCAGCCCGGGGACAGGGGCGAGCTCCTATAATTCACCCCTCCACTTT

size: -
V: TRBV6-1
D: TRBD1
J: TRBJ2-7
CDR3: CASRPWDRDEDEQYF
DNA: TGTGCCAGCCGGCCCTGGGACAGGGACGAGGACGAGCAGTACTTC

size: -
V: TRBV19
D: TRBD1
J: TRBJ1-3
CDR3: CATSTGTHTIYF
DNA: TGTGCCACCTCGACAGGGACGCACACCATATATTTT

size: -
V: TRBV5-4
D: TRBD1
J: TRBJ2-3
CDR3: CASSSMGETGGVDTQYF
DNA: TGTGCCAGCAGCTCAATGGGAGAGACAGGGGGTGTGGATACGCAGTATTTT

size: -
V: TRBV9
D: TRBD1
J: TRBJ2-7
CDR3: CASSVGQGAGYEQYF
DNA: TGTGCCAGCAGCGTAGGGCAGGGGGCCGGGTACGAGCAGTACTTC

size: -
V: TRBV5-1
D: -
J: TRBJ2-2
CDR3: CASSLEARGTGELFF
DNA: TGCGCCAGCAGCTTGGAGGCTCGGGGCACCGGGGAGCTGTTTTTT

size: -
V: TRBV12-5
D: -
J: TRBJ1-2
CDR3: CASGLDSYYGYTF
DNA: TGTGCTAGTGGATTGGACAGCTACTATGGCTACACCTTC

size: -
V: TRBV6-1
D: -
J: TRBJ2-2
CDR3: CASSGGLNTGELFF
DNA: TGTGCCAGCAGTGGCGGGTTGAACACCGGGGAGCTGTTTTTT

size: -
V: TRBV6-6
D: TRBD1
J: TRBJ2-7
CDR3: CATSPLDRATSYEQYF
DNA: TGTGCCACATCGCCCTTAGACAGGGCTACCTCCTACGAGCAGTACTTC

size: many
V: TRBV19
D: TRBD1
J: TRBJ1-2
CDR3: CASTSGQGNYGYTF
DNA: TGTGCCAGTACCTCGGGACAGGGCAACTATGGCTACACCTTC

size: -
V: TRBV30
D: -
J: TRBJ2-1
CDR3: CAWGPRNEQFF
DNA: TGTGCCTGGGGCCCCCGTAATGAGCAGTTCTTC

size: once
V: TRBV2
D: -
J: TRBJ1-1
CDR3: CASYRGYTEAFF
DNA: TGTGCCAGCTATAGGGGATACACTGAAGCTTTCTTT

size: -
V: TRBV5-6
D: -
J: TRBJ2-2
CDR3: CASSLAFPYRITGELFF
DNA: TGTGCCAGCAGCTTGGCTTTTCCTTATCGGATCACCGGGGAGCTGTTTTTT

size: -
V: TRBV2
D: -
J: TRBJ2-2
CDR3: CASSDVGTGELFF
DNA: TGTGCCAGCAGTGACGTGGGTACCGGGGAGCTGTTTTTT

size: once
V: TRBV5-1
D: -
J: TRBJ1-2
CDR3: CASSSDGNYGYTF
DNA: TGCGCCAGCAGCTCTGACGGGAACTATGGCTACACCTTC

size: once
V: TRBV4-1
D: -
J: TRBJ1-1
CDR3: CASSPTGGGQYTEAFF
DNA: TGCGCCAGCAGCCCAACCGGCGGGGGGCAGTACACTGAAGCTTTCTTT

size: -
V: TRBV28
D: TRBD1
J: TRBJ1-2
CDR3: CASRGQGLTYTF
DNA: TGTGCCAGCAGGGGACAGGGACTCACCTACACCTTC

size: once
V: TRBV10-3
D: TRBD2
J: TRBJ2-3
CDR3: CAISPLGGGAPDTQYF
DNA: TGTGCCATCAGTCCCTTGGGCGGGGGGGCCCCAGATACGCAGTATTTT

size: -
V: TRBV11-2
D: TRBD2
J: TRBJ2-3
CDR3: CASSLLAGVSDTQYF
DNA: TGTGCCAGCAGCTTACTAGCGGGAGTGTCCGATACGCAGTATTTT

size: many
V: TRBV30
D: -
J: TRBJ2-7
CDR3: CAWTELGTTYEQYF
DNA: TGTGCCTGGACCGAACTAGGTACGACCTACGAGCAGTACTTC

size: -
V: TRBV7-2
D: TRBD2
J: TRBJ2-7
CDR3: CASSLGGRPPYEQYF
DNA: TGTGCCAGCAGCTTAGGCGGGAGACCCCCCTACGAGCAGTACTTC

size: -
V: TRBV5-1
D: TRBD1
J: TRBJ2-5
CDR3: CASKGAETQYF
DNA: TGCGCCAGCAAGGGGGCGGAGACCCAGTACTTC

size: -
V: TRBV5-4
D: TRBD2
J: TRBJ2-2
CDR3: CASSTNSGSIGAGELFF
DNA: TGTGCCAGCAGCACCAATAGCGGGTCGATCGGGGCCGGGGAGCTGTTTTTT

size: -
V: TRBV2
D: -
J: TRBJ2-7
CDR3: CASMLGLTSEYF
DNA: TGTGCCAGCATGCTTGGACTTACATCGGAGTACTTC

size: -
V: TRBV9
D: TRBD1
J: TRBJ1-6
CDR3: CASSGQGANSPLHF
DNA: TGTGCCAGCAGCGGACAGGGGGCGAATTCACCCCTCCACTTT

size: -
V: TRBV2
D: TRBD1
J: TRBJ1-2
CDR3: CASSVRQGTDGYTF
DNA: TGTGCCAGCAGTGTCCGACAGGGCACAGATGGCTACACCTTC

size: once
V: TRBV14
D: TRBD1
J: TRBJ2-7
CDR3: CASSPLDRGPYEQYF
DNA: TGTGCCAGCAGCCCGTTGGACAGGGGACCCTACGAGCAGTACTTC